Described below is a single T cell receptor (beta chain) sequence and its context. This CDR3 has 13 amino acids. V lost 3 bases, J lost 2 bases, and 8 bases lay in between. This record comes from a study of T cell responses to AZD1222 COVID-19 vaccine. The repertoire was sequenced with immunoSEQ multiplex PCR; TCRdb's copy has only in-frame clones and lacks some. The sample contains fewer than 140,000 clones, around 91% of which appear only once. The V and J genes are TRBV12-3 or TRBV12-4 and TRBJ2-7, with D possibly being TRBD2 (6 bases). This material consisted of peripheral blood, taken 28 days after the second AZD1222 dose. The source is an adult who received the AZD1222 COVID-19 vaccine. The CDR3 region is CASSFGGPYEQYF. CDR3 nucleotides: TGTGCCAGCAGTTTCGGGGGACCCTACGAGCAGTACTTC.